This TCR beta chain was captured in a study of T-cell reconstitution after alpha-beta-depleted transplantation in children (dated by TCRdb to between 2015 and 2016). For the study in its entirety: T-cell immune reconstitution after TCRalphabeta/CD19-depleted allogeneic hematopoietic cell transplantation in children was quantitatively tracked in the study by means of TCR repertoire profiling. The paper as a whole reports these results and caveats: About two months after transplant, the apparently early recovery of alphabetaT-cell counts reportedly depended on just several hundred clones that had expanded rapidly and came from non-depleted graft cells. The frequencies of hyperexpanded clones fell over the following months, and after one year, T-cell counts and TCRbeta diversity were mostly attributed to newly produced T cells. In some patients, the high TCRbeta diversity seen at day 60 was put down to recipient T cells and intrathymic progenitors that had survived conditioning.

Taken from the germline V gene (reference sequence), the CDR1 and CDR2 loops are SEHNR and FQNEAQ. The CDR3 has 16 amino acids, counting the end cysteine and phenylalanine. Only the CDR3 DNA is retained, 48 bases long and in frame from the first base. V ends up 2 bases short and J 5 bases short, with an unmatched junction base count of 3. Per the publication, the treatment or condition label means: allogeneic hematopoietic cell transplantation with graft depleted of TCRalphabeta T cells and CD19 B cells. TCRalphabeta/CD19-depleted allogeneic hematopoietic cell grafts were given to the transplant recipients, all of whom were children. This clonotype was seen only a few times. Its recognized antigen is unknown. Nothing much larger sits one base from this clone, and base qualities are not available. Library prep was done by PCR. Instrument on record: Illumina HiSeq 2500. Molecular barcoding was employed in the preparation of TCR libraries, with unique molecular identifiers being used to normalize TCRbeta repertoire quantification. Using fastp trimming at Q25 and MiXCR clonotype assembly, TCRdb reanalyzed the public sequencing data and kept in-frame beta chains. Each CDR3 protein appears once, grouped with its most common genes and DNA. This sample lists fewer than 550,000 distinct CDR3 sequences; about an eighth were detected once. The ten largest clones add up to less than 15% of the sample.

The sequencing used PBMCs, mostly from graft donor cells, collected 180 days after TCRalphabeta/CD19-depleted stem cell transplant. The clonotype comes from a female patient younger than 10 who had a stem cell transplant for aplastic anemia, so the T cells may come from the graft donor. Recombination connected TRBV7-9 to TRBJ2-3, and 14 junctional nucleotides match TRBD2. The sequenced DNA: TGTGCCAGCAGCTTACGACTAGCGGGAGGGAAAGATACGCAGTATTTT. Its protein reads: CASSLRLAGGKDTQYF.